One T cell receptor beta chain is described in this entry. Antigen: not known. 60 Vbeta and 13 Jbeta primers were used in PCR. Assay used: immunoSEQ multiplex PCR; TCRdb lists only in-frame clones, some missing. This table has 120,000 or so clones, more than 60% appearing once. The record originates from a study of cytomegalovirus exposure and HLA in healthy donors. Study-level points and caveats: Confirmation in vitro established that a few CMV-associated chains were specific for CMV antigens. For TCR beta chains, V- and J-gene trimming was later linked to a missense DCLRE1C variant.

J was trimmed by 4 bases and V by 7 bases; bases with no gene match: 11. Germline loops: CDR1 MDHEN, CDR2 SYDVKM. This CDR3 is built from 16 residues. Regarding donors, all were healthy bone marrow donors. The V call is TRBV28, the J call TRBJ1-3, with 9 positions matching TRBD1. The specimen sequenced was PBMCs. The source of this sequence is a man younger than 35 in good health and CMV-seronegative. The CDR3 reads CASKPGQGGIGNTIYF. In DNA form, the CDR3 reads TGTGCCAGCAAACCGGGACAGGGTGGGATCGGAAACACCATATATTTT. Based on the CDR3 plus reference TRBV28 and TRBJ1-3, the full variable domain is DVKVTQSSRYLVKRTGEKVFLECVQDMDHENMFWYRQDPGLGLRLIYFSYDVKMKEKGDIPEGYSVSREKKERFSLILESASTNQTSMYLCASKPGQGGIGNTIYFGEGSWLTVV.